This T cell receptor (beta chain) was captured in a study of blood T cell repertoires in COVID-19. Clones were sequenced by immunoSEQ multiplex PCR, and TCRdb holds only the in-frame ones, with some missing. The sample lists about 33,000 clones; approximately 91% were seen once. The CDR3 runs 16 residues. The germline gives CDR1 MRHNA, CDR2 SNTAGT. V shed 9 bases, J shed 0 bases, and the junction held 7 bases outside the gene matches. The sequenced sample was peripheral blood. The chain is built from TRBV6-4 and TRBJ2-3; 12 bases line up with TRBD2. The sequence came from a human donor in a cohort sampled during active COVID-19. CDR3 protein: CASPGTSGSSTDTQYF. Written as DNA, the CDR3 is TGTGCCAGTCCCGGGACTAGCGGGTCTAGCACAGATACGCAGTATTTT.